This TCR beta chain was sequenced for a study of response to subunit inactivated influenza vaccine. Whole-study findings and limits: Authors suggested few new T cells are recruited by each seasonal influenza vaccination.

This clonotype was observed a handful of times. The antigen is unknown. TCRdb reprocessed the RT-PCR reads via MiXCR and lists one record per CDR3 protein. This table holds hundreds of thousands of distinct CDR3 sequences, over 9% found once. The CDR3 totals 15 residues. V lost 4 bases and J 2 bases, leaving 15 bases between the germline ends. Germline CDR1 SEHNR, CDR2 FQNEAQ (reference sequence). The sequencing here drew on non-naive T cells sorted from PBMCs, taken approximately 15 days before vaccination. The chain has TRBV7-9 and TRBJ2-7; no firm D call. This sequence originates from a man in his forties or fifties who received an inactivated influenza vaccine. The CDR3 region has the DNA TGTGCCAGCAGCTCAATGGCGGTAGGGCCCTACGAGCAGTACTTC. Protein sequence: CASSSMAVGPYEQYF.